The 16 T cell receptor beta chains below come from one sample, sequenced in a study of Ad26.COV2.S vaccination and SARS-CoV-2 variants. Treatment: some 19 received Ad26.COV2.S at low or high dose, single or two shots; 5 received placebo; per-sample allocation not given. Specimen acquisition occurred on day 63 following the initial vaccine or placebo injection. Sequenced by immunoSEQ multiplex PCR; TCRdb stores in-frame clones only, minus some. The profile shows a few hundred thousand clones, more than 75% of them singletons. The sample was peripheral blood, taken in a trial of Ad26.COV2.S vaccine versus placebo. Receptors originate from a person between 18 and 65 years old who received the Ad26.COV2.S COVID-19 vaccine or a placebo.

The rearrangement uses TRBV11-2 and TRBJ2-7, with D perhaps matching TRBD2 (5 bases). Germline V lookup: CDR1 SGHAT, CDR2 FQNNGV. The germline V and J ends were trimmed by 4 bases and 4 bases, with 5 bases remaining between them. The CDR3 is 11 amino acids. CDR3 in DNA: TGTGCCAGCAGCTGGACTTACGAGCAGTACTTC. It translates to CASSWTYEQYF.

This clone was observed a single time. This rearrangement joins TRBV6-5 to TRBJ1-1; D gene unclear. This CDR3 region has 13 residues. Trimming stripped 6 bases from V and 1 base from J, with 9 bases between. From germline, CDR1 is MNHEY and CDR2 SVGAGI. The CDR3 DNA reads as TGTGCCAGCAGAACGTCGGGGAACACTGAAGCTTTCTTT. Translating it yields CASRTSGNTEAFF.

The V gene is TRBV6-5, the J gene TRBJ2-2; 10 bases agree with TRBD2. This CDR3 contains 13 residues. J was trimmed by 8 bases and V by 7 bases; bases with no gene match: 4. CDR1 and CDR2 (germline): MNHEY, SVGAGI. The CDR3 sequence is CASTKTSGGELFF. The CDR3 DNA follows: TGTGCCAGCACTAAGACTAGCGGGGGGGAGCTGTTTTTT.

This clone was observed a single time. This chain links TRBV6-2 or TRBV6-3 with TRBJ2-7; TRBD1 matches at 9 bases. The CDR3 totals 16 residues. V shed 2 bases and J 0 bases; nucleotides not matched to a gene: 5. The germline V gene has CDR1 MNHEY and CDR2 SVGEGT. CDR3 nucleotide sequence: TGTGCCAGCAGTTACCGGACAGGGGATAGCTCCTACGAGCAGTACTTC. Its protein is CASSYRTGDSSYEQYF.

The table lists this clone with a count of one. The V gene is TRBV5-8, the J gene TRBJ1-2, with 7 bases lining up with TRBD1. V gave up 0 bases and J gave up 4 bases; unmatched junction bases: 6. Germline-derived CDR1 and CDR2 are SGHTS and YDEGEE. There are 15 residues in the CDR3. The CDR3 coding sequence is TGTGCCAGCAGCTTGGGCCCGGGACAGTTCTATGGCTACACCTTC. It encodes CASSLGPGQFYGYTF.

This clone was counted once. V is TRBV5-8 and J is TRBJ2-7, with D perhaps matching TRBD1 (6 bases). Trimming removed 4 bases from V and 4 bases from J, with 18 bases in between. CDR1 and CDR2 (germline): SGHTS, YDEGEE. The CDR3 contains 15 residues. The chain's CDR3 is CASSRGRGRGYEQYF. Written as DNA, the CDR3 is TGTGCCAGCAGCAGGGGGAGAGGCAGGGGTTACGAGCAGTACTTC.

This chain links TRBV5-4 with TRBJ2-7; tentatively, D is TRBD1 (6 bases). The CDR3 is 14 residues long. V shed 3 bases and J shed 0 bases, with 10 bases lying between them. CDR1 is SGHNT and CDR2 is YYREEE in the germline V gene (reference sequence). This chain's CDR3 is CASSWDTISYEQYF. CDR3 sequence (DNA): TGTGCCAGCAGCTGGGACACGATCTCCTACGAGCAGTACTTC.

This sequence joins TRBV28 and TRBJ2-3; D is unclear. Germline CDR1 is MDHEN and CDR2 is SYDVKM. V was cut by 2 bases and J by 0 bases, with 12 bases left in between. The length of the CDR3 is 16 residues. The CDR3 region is CASSLPTESSTDTQYF. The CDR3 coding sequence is TGTGCCAGCAGTTTACCGACTGAATCGAGCACAGATACGCAGTATTTT. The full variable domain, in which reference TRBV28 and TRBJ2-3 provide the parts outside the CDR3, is DVKVTQSSRYLVKRTGEKVFLECVQDMDHENMFWYRQDPGLGLRLIYFSYDVKMKEKGDIPEGYSVSREKKERFSLILESASTNQTSMYLCASSLPTESSTDTQYFGPGTRLTVL.

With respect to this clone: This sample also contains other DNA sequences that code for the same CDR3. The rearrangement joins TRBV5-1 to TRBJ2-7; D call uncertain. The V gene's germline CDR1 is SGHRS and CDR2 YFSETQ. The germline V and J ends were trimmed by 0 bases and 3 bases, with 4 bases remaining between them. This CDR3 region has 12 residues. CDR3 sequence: CASSLEGYEQYF. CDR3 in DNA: TGCGCCAGCAGCTTGGAAGGCTACGAGCAGTACTTC.

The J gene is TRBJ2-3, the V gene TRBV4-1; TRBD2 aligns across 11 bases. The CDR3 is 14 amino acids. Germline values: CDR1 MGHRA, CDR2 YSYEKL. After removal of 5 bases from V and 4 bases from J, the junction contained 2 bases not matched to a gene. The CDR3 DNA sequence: TGCGCCAGCAGCTTTAGCGGGGGGGCAGATACGCAGTATTTT. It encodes CASSFSGGADTQYF.

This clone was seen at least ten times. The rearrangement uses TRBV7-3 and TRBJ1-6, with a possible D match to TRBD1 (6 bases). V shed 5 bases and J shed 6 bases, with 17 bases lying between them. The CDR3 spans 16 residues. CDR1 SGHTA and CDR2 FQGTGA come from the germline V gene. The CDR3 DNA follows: TGTGCCAGCAGCCGCTTCCCGGGGGCGAGTAATTCACCCCTCCACTTT. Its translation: CASSRFPGASNSPLHF.

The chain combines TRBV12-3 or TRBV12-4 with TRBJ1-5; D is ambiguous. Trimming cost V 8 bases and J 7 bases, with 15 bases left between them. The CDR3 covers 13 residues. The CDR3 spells CASCLRVGQPQHF. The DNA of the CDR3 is TGTGCCAGCTGCCTCCGGGTAGGGCAGCCCCAGCATTTT.

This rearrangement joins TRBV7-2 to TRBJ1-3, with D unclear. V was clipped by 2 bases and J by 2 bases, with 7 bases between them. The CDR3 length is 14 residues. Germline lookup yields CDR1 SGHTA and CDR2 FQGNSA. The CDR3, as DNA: TGTGCCAGCAGCTTATTAGGGACTGGAAACACCATATATTTT. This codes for CASSLLGTGNTIYF.

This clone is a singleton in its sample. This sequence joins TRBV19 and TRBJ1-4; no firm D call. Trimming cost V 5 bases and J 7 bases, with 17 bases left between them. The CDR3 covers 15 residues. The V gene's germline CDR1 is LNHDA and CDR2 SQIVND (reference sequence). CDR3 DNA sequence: TGTGCCAGTAGTGTAACAGATGCCCAGAGTGAAAAACTGTTTTTT. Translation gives CASSVTDAQSEKLFF.

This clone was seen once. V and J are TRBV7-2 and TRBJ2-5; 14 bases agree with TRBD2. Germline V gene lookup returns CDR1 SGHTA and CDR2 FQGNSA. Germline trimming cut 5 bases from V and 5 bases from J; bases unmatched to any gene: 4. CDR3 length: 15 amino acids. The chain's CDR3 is CASSTRLAGGETQYF. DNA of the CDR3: TGTGCCAGCAGCACGCGACTAGCGGGAGGGGAGACCCAGTACTTC.

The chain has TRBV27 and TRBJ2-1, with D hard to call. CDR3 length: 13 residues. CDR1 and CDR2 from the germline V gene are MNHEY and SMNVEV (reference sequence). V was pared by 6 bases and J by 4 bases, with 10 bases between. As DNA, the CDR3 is TGTGCCAGCAGCCCGGGCCTTTACAATGAGCAGTTCTTC. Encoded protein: CASSPGLYNEQFF.